This T cell receptor beta chain was sequenced in a study of blood T cell repertoires in COVID-19. Overall study context: Italy, Spain and the United States were the sources of the convalescent and acute COVID-19 samples. T cells, B-cell-depleted T cells, or PBMCs supplied cDNA or gDNA.

Methods used by the authors: Amplification with reference gene primers provided the estimates of nucleated cell counts. TCRdb's table, derived via immunoSEQ multiplex PCR, lists solely in-frame clones and lacks some. The D gene and trimming were derived from the DNA, and the V and J assignments and clone size from that table. The profile covers 140,000 to 150,000 clones, with roughly 80% appearing a single time and roughly 8.4% taken by the ten largest. The CDR3 extends over 16 amino acids. Germline-derived CDR1 and CDR2 are SGHDT and YYEEEE. Trimming removed 7 bases at V and 0 bases at J, with 16 bases between.

The specimen was peripheral blood. The chain uses TRBV5-6 and TRBJ2-2; unclear D gene. This receptor was taken from a human donor with acute or convalescent COVID-19. The donor label of this sample is uncertain. CDR3 amino acids: CASLAGWVSNTGELFF. The CDR3, as DNA: TGTGCCAGCTTAGCCGGCTGGGTATCGAACACCGGGGAGCTGTTTTTT.